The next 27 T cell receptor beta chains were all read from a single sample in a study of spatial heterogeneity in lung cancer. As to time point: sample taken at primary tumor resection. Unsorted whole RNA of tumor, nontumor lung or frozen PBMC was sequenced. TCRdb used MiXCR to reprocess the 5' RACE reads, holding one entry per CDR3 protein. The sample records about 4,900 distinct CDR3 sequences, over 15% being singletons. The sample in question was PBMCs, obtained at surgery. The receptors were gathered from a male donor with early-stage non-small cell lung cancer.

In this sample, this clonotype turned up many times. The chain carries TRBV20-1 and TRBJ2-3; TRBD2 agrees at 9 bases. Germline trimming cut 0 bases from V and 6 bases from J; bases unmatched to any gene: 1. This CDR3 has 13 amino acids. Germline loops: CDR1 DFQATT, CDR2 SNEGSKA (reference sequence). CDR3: CSARDLAGDTQYF. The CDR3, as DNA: TGCAGTGCTAGAGATCTAGCGGGGGATACGCAGTATTTT.

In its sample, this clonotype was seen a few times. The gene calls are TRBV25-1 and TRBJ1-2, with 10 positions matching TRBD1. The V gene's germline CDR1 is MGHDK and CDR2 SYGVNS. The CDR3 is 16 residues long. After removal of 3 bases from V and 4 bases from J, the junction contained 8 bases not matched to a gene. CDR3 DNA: TGTGCCAGCAGTGACGCCCGACAGGGGGCCGGCTATGGCTACACCTTC. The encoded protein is CASSDARQGAGYGYTF.

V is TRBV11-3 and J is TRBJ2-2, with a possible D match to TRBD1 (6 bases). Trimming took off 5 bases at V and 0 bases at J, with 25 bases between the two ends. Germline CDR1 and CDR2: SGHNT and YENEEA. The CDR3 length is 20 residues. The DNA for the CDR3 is TGTGCCAGCAGCCGACCCCCCCTAAGACAGGACTTTACGAACACCGGGGAGCTGTTTTTT. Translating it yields CASSRPPLRQDFTNTGELFF.

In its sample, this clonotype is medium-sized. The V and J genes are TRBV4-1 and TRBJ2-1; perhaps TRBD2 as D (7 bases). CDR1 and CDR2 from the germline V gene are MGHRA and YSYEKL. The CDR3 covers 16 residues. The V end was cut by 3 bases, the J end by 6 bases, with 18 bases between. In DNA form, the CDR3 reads TGCGCCAGCAGCCAGCCAGCGGGGACAATAATCAATGAGCAGTTCTTC. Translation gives CASSQPAGTIINEQFF.

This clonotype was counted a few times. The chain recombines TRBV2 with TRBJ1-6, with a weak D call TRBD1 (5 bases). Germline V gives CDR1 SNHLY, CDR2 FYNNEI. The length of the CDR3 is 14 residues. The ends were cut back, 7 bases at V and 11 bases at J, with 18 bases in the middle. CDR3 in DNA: TGTGCCAGCAAAATGACAGTGTATTACGCACCCCTCCACTTT. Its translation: CASKMTVYYAPLHF.

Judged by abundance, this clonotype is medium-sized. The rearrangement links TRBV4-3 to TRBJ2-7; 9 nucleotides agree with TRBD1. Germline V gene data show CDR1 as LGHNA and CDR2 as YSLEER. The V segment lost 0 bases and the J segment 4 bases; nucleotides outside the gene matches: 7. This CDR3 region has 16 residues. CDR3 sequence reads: CASSQDLRTGAYEQYF. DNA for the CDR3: TGCGCCAGCAGCCAAGACCTTAGGACAGGGGCATACGAGCAGTACTTC.

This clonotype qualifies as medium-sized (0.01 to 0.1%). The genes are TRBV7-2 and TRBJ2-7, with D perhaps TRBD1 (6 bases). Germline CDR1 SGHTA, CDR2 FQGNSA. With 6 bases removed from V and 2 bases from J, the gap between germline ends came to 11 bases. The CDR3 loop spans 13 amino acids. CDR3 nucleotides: TGTGCCAGCAGTAGGGACATCCCCTACGAGCAGTACTTC. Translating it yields CASSRDIPYEQYF.

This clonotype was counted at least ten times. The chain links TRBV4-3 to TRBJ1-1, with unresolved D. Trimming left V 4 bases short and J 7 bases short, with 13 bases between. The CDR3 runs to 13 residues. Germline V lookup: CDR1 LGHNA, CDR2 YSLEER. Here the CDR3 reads CASSRGDWGEAFF. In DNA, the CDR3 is TGCGCCAGCAGCCGCGGGGATTGGGGTGAAGCTTTCTTT.

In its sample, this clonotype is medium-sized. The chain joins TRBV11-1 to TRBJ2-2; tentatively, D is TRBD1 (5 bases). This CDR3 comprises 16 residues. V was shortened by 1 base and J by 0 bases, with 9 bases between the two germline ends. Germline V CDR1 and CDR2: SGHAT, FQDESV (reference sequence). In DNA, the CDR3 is TGTGCCAGCAGCTTAGTGGAGACAGCGAACACCGGGGAGCTGTTTTTT. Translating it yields CASSLVETANTGELFF.

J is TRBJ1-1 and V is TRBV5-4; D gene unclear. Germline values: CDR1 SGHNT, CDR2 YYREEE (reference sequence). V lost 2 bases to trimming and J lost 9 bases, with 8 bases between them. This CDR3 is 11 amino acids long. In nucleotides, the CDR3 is TGTGCCAGCAGCTTCGGCAGGCAAGCTTTCTTT. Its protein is CASSFGRQAFF.

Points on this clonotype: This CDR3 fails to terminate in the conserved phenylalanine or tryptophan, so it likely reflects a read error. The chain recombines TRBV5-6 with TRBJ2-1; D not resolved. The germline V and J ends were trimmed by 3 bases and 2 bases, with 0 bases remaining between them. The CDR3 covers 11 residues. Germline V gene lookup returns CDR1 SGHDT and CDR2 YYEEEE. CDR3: CASSSYNEQFS. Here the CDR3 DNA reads TGTGCCAGCAGCTCCTACAATGAGCAGTTCTCC.

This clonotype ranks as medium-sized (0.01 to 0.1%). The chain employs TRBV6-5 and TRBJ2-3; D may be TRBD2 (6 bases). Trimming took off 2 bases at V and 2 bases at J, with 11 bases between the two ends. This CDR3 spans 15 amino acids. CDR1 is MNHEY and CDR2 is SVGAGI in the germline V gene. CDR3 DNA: TGTGCCAGCAGTTACCGTCGCGGGATCACAGATACGCAGTATTTT. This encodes CASSYRRGITDTQYF.

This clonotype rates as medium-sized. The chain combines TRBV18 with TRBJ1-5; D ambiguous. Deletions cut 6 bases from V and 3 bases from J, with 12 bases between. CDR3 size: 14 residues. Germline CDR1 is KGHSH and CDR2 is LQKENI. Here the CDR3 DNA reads TGTGCCAGCTCCCTCGTTGGCACCAATCAGCCCCAGCATTTT. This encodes CASSLVGTNQPQHF.

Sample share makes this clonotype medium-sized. In DNA form, the CDR3 reads TGCGCCAGCAGCCGGACAGGGCTCGAGCAGTACTTC. Amino acid sequence: CASSRTGLEQYF. The chain joins TRBV4-1 to TRBJ2-7; 8 positions match TRBD1. Germline CDR1 and CDR2: MGHRA and YSYEKL. This CDR3 is 12 amino acids long. V lost 4 bases and J lost 6; bases outside the gene matches: 2.

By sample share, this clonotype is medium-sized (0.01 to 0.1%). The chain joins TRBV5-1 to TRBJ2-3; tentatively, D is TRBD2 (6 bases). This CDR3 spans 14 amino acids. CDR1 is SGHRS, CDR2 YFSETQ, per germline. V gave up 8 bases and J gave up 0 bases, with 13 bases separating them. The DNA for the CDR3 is TGCGCCAGGCATACGCGGGGAAGCACAGATACGCAGTATTTT. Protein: CARHTRGSTDTQYF.

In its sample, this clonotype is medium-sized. The CDR3 DNA reads as TGTGCCAGCAGCTTATATAGCGGGGGGGACCACGAGCAGTACTTC. Protein product: CASSLYSGGDHEQYF. The J gene is TRBJ2-7, the V gene TRBV7-9; 11 nucleotides match TRBD2. The junction had 5 bases not matched to a gene; V was cut back by 2 bases and J by 5 bases. Germline CDR1 and CDR2: SEHNR and FQNEAQ (reference sequence). This CDR3 has 15 residues.

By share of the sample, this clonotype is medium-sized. In DNA, the CDR3 is TGTGCCAGCAGGAACAGGGGTCAAGAGACCCAGTACTTC. Translating it yields CASRNRGQETQYF. V and J are TRBV12-3 or TRBV12-4 and TRBJ2-5; 7 bases fit TRBD1. The CDR3 is made up of 13 amino acids. With 6 bases clipped from V and 2 bases from J, the junction kept 3 bases outside the gene matches.

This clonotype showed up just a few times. CDR3 DNA sequence: TGTGCCAGCAGCTCCTACAGGGGAAGAGCAGATACGCAGTATTTT. Translated, it gives CASSSYRGRADTQYF. The chain has TRBV11-2 and TRBJ2-3; TRBD1 aligns across 7 bases. Germline-derived CDR1 and CDR2 are SGHAT and FQNNGV. J gave up 4 bases and V 4 bases, and 8 bases lay outside the gene matches. CDR3 length equals 15 residues. Together with reference TRBV11-2 and TRBJ2-3, the CDR3 gives the full variable domain: EAGVAQSPRYKIIEKRQSVAFWCNPISGHATLYWYQQILGQGPKLLIQFQNNGVVDDSQLPKDRFSAERLKGVDSTLKIQPAKLEDSAVYLCASSSYRGRADTQYFGPGTRLTVL.

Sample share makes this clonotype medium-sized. The CDR3 DNA reads as TGTGCCAGCAGTGCCGACAGGGTATTCTCCTACGAGCAGTACTTC. This sequence encodes CASSADRVFSYEQYF. The gene calls are TRBV12-3 or TRBV12-4 and TRBJ2-7; TRBD1 matches at 7 bases. This CDR3 contains 15 residues. V gave up 5 bases and J gave up 0 bases; unmatched junction bases: 7.

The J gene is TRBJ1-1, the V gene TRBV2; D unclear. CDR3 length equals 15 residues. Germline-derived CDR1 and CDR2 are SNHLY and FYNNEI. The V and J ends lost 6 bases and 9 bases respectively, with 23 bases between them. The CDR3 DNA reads TGTGCCAGCAGGACACCCAGGCAACAGTATCAAAAAGCTTTCTTT. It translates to CASRTPRQQYQKAFF.

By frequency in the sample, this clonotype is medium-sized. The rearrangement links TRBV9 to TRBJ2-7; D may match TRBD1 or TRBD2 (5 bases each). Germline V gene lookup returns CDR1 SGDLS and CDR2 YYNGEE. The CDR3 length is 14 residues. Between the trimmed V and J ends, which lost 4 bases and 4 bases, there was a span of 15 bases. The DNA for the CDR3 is TGTGCCAGCAGCAAATGGGACCCACCATACGAGCAGTACTTC. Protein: CASSKWDPPYEQYF. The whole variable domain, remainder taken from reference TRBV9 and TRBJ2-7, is DSGVTQTPKHLITATGQRVTLRCSPRSGDLSVYWYQQSLDQGLQFLIQYYNGEERAKGNILERFSAQQFPDLHSELNLSSLELGDSALYFCASSKWDPPYEQYFGPGTRLTVT.

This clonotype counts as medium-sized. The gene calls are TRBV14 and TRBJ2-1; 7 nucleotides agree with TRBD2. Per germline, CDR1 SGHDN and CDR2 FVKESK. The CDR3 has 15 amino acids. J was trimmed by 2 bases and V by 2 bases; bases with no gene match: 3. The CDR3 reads CASSQFSGAYNEQFF. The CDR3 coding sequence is TGTGCCAGCAGCCAATTCAGCGGGGCCTACAATGAGCAGTTCTTC.

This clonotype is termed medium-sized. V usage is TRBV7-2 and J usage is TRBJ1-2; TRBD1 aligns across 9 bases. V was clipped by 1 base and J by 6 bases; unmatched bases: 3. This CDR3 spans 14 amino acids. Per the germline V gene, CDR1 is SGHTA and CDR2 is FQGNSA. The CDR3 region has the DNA TGTGCCAGCAGCTTAGTAACAGGGGGCAATGGCTACACCTTC. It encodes CASSLVTGGNGYTF.

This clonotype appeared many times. The CDR3 sequence is CASSPGGLAERDTQYF. The CDR3 DNA follows: TGTGCCAGCAGCCCGGGTGGACTAGCGGAGCGGGATACGCAGTATTTT. The V and J genes are TRBV5-4 and TRBJ2-3, with 10 positions matching TRBD2. Losses at the gene ends were 4 bases for V and 6 bases for J; bases not matched to a gene: 11. Germline CDR1 reads SGHNT; CDR2 reads YYREEE (reference sequence). CDR3 length: 16 residues.

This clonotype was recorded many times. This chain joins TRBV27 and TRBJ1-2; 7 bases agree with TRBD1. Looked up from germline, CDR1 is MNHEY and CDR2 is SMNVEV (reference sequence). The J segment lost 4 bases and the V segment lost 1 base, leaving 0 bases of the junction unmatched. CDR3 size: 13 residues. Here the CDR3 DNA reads TGTGCCAGCAGTTTATACAGGGGCTATGGCTACACCTTC. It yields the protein CASSLYRGYGYTF.

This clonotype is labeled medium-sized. The CDR3 region has the DNA TGTGCCAGCAGTTACGGGACTAGTCCCGCTCTGGCGTACTTC. It translates to CASSYGTSPALAYF. The chain uses TRBV6-2 or TRBV6-3 and TRBJ2-5; 8 bases are shared with TRBD2. Germline trimming cut 2 bases from V and 13 bases from J; bases unmatched to any gene: 12. Germline CDR1 MNHEY, CDR2 SVGEGT. The CDR3 has 14 amino acids.

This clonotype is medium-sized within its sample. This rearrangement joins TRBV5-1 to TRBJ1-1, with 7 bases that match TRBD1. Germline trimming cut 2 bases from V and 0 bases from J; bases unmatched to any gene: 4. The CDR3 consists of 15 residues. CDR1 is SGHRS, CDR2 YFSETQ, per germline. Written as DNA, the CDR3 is TGCGCCAGCAGCTTTAGGACAGGAATGAACACTGAAGCTTTCTTT. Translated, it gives CASSFRTGMNTEAFF.